This T cell receptor beta chain came from a study of shared clonotypes between healthy human individuals. At the level of the study: Per donor, CD8 memory used one plate, CD8 naive used two, CD4 memory used three and CD4 naive used three.

Data came from immunoSEQ multiplex PCR; TCRdb stores just in-frame clones and leaves some out. This table holds some 2 million clones, about 94% found once. Whole-study results and caveats: Rarefaction demonstrated incomplete sorted-subset sequencing despite large depth.

CD8 cells classed as naive were CD45RO-negative and positively selected for CCR7, excluding terminally differentiated effector memory CD45RA+ cells. Each of the donors was a healthy adult who was HIV-negative and had not had a recent acute infection or vaccination. About this clone: Its antigen remains unknown.

This sequence was found in a man between 18 and 35 years old in good health. Sequencing was carried out using naive CD8+ T cells sorted from blood.

DNA of the CDR3: TGCAGCGTTGGGGACAAAGAGAACACTGAAGCTTTCTTT. Translation gives CSVGDKENTEAFF. The genes are TRBV29-1 and TRBJ1-1; TRBD1 is a possible D gene (6 bases). With 4 bases removed from V and 1 base from J, the gap between germline ends came to 10 bases. CDR3 size: 13 residues. Germline loops: CDR1 SQVTM, CDR2 ANQGSEA.